The 11 T cell receptor beta chains given below trace back to one sample, sequenced in a study of cytomegalovirus exposure and HLA in healthy donors (dated by TCRdb to about 2017). Receptor amplification or capture employed the immunoSEQ multiplex PCR assay. The source is immuneACCESS, and TCRdb retained only in-frame sequences with V and J called. Part of the clones is not carried over; for the studies checked, unresolved V genes explain less than half of this, and the remainder is unexplained. This sample gives roughly 150,000 clones in total; 70% to 90% of them show up just once. The top ten clonotypes cover approximately 3% of the sample. Sequenced input: PBMCs. The receptors shown here come from a man aged 18 to 30 in good health and CMV-seronegative.

The V and J genes are TRBV28 and TRBJ1-5; D remains unclear. The V end was cut by 7 bases, the J end by 2 bases, with 12 bases between. CDR1 is MDHEN, CDR2 SYDVKM, per germline. CDR3 length: 14 amino acids. This CDR3 reads CASTTGLGNQPQHF. The CDR3 coding sequence is TGTGCCAGCACCACGGGGTTGGGCAATCAGCCCCAGCATTTT.

The V and J genes are TRBV7-2 and TRBJ2-1; the D gene is possibly TRBD2 (6 bases). The CDR3 runs 15 residues. Trimming removed 3 bases at V and 5 bases at J, with 14 bases between. Germline assignment: CDR1 SGHTA and CDR2 FQGNSA. The CDR3 reads CASSLGDFRNNEQFF. Written as DNA, the CDR3 is TGTGCCAGCAGCTTGGGGGACTTCCGCAACAATGAGCAGTTCTTC.

This clone was counted a single time. The chain has TRBV5-1 and TRBJ1-5; D is uncertain. The CDR3 sequence is 15 residues long. Germline lookup yields CDR1 SGHRS and CDR2 YFSETQ. Trimming pared 0 bases from V and 4 bases from J, leaving 11 bases between. The CDR3: CASSLARGFNQPQHF. CDR3 in DNA: TGCGCCAGCAGCTTGGCCAGAGGTTTTAATCAGCCCCAGCATTTT.

V and J are TRBV5-1 and TRBJ1-6; D may be TRBD1 (6 bases). The V and J ends lost 4 bases and 4 bases respectively, with 9 bases between them. Germline lookup yields CDR1 SGHRS and CDR2 YFSETQ. The CDR3 has 14 residues. The CDR3 reads CASSLRGYNSPLHF. The CDR3 DNA follows: TGCGCCAGCAGCCTCAGGGGATATAATTCACCCCTCCACTTT. The full variable domain, its missing parts supplied by reference TRBV5-1 and TRBJ1-6, is KAGVTQTPRYLIKTRGQQVTLSCSPISGHRSVSWYQQTPGQGLQFLFEYFSETQRNKGNFPGRFSGRQFSNSRSEMNVSTLELGDSALYLCASSLRGYNSPLHFGNGTRLTVT.

The rearrangement joins TRBV6-5 to TRBJ1-2; 7 nucleotides line up with TRBD1. After removal of 6 bases from V and 8 bases from J, the junction contained 12 bases not matched to a gene. CDR1 is MNHEY and CDR2 is SVGAGI in the germline V gene. This CDR3 has 14 residues. In DNA form, the CDR3 reads TGTGCCAGCAGCAATTCCCTGACAGGGTTCGGCTACACCTTC. It is translated as CASSNSLTGFGYTF.

This chain uses TRBV10-3 with TRBJ2-2; 10 bases map to TRBD2. J lost 4 bases, V lost 0 bases, and 5 bases had no gene match. Germline CDR1 and CDR2: ENHRY and SYGVKD. The CDR3 consists of 17 residues. The CDR3 coding sequence is TGTGCCATCAGTGAGTCGCTAGCGGGGGCGGTCACCGGGGAGCTGTTTTTT. Its protein product is CAISESLAGAVTGELFF.

The chain combines TRBV19 with TRBJ2-1, with 7 bases aligning to TRBD2. Losses at the gene ends were 7 bases for V and 2 bases for J; bases not matched to a gene: 5. The germline CDR1 and CDR2 sequences are LNHDA and SQIVND (reference sequence). This CDR3 is 14 amino acids long. CDR3 residues: CASIGGSAYNEQFF. The CDR3 nucleotides read TGTGCCAGTATTGGCGGGAGCGCCTACAATGAGCAGTTCTTC.

V gene TRBV5-8 combines with J gene TRBJ2-3, with D maybe TRBD2 (5 bases). V was trimmed by 5 bases and J by 2 bases, leaving 12 bases between them. The CDR3 is made up of 14 amino acids. Germline-derived CDR1 and CDR2 are SGHTS and YDEGEE. The CDR3 region has the DNA TGTGCCAGCAGGTCCGAGCGGCACACAGATACGCAGTATTTT. Amino acid sequence: CASRSERHTDTQYF.

This chain links TRBV6-1 with TRBJ1-1; 12 nucleotides match TRBD1. V shed 6 bases and J 3 bases; nucleotides not matched to a gene: 5. CDR1 and CDR2 from the germline V gene are MNHNS and SASEGT. The CDR3 spans 15 residues. As DNA, the CDR3 is TGTGCCAGCAGCCCGGGACAGGGGGCGGACACTGAAGCTTTCTTT. Translation gives CASSPGQGADTEAFF.

The rearrangement links TRBV19 to TRBJ2-7; 7 bases align to TRBD1. The V and J ends lost 1 base and 2 bases, in that order; junction bases with no gene match: 2. This CDR3 comprises 14 residues. Germline V CDR1 and CDR2: LNHDA, SQIVND (reference sequence). CDR3 in amino acids: CASSIGGQAYEQYF. The CDR3 DNA sequence: TGTGCCAGTAGTATAGGCGGACAGGCCTACGAGCAGTACTTC. Filled out from reference TRBV19 and TRBJ2-7, the complete variable domain reads DGGITQSPKYLFRKEGQNVTLSCEQNLNHDAMYWYRQDPGQGLRLIYYSQIVNDFQKGDIAEGYSVSREKKESFPLTVTSAQKNPTAFYLCASSIGGQAYEQYFGPGTRLTVT.

The V call is TRBV29-1, the J call TRBJ1-2, with a weak D call TRBD1 (5 bases). V was trimmed by 3 bases and J by 2 bases, leaving 16 bases between them. The germline gives CDR1 SQVTM, CDR2 ANQGSEA. There are 15 residues in the CDR3. In DNA form, the CDR3 reads TGCAGCGTTGATTCCGTTACAGGTTTGAACTATGGCTACACCTTC. Protein: CSVDSVTGLNYGYTF. The complete variable domain, with remaining parts taken from reference TRBV29-1 and TRBJ1-2, reads SAVISQKPSRDICQRGTSLTIQCQVDSQVTMMFWYRQQPGQSLTLIATANQGSEATYESGFVIDKFPISRPNLTFSTLTVSNMSPEDSSIYLCSVDSVTGLNYGYTFGSGTRLTVV.